Presented here are 31 T cell receptor beta chains from one specimen sequenced in a study of T cells after yellow fever vaccination (dated by TCRdb to between 2017 and 2020). This sample's treatment or condition label indicates: live attenuated yellow fever vaccine strain. The method behind the library was 5' RACE. Sequencing was carried out with an Illumina NovaSeq 6000. Using fastp trimming at Q25 and MiXCR clonotype assembly, TCRdb reanalyzed the public sequencing data and kept in-frame beta chains. For every CDR3 protein sequence, its rows merge into one entry that carries the most common genes and DNA. The sample includes about 350,000 distinct CDR3 sequences, with under 15% observed a single time. 2.5% to 3.5% of the sample is taken by the ten largest. Sequences were derived from CD4+ T cells sorted from PBMCs, sampled 15 days after the yellow fever booster vaccination. Receptor source: a man between 18 and 35 years old who received the YFV17D yellow fever vaccine.

This clonotype was recorded a few times. The rearrangement uses TRBV7-9 and TRBJ2-5, with TRBD1 matching over 10 bases. This CDR3 has 15 residues. Germline CDR1 reads SEHNR; CDR2 reads FQNEAQ (reference sequence). V lost 4 bases to trimming and J lost 5 bases; unmatched junction nucleotides: 7. The CDR3 here is CASSSGQGYGETQYF. The CDR3 nucleotides read TGTGCCAGCAGCTCGGGACAGGGGTATGGGGAGACCCAGTACTTC.

The V and J genes are TRBV5-1 and TRBJ1-4; 10 bases align to TRBD1. Germline CDR1 is SGHRS and CDR2 is YFSETQ. The CDR3 totals 15 residues. Losses at the gene ends were 4 bases for V and 2 bases for J; bases not matched to a gene: 2. The CDR3 spells CASSGDRGTNEKLFF. The CDR3 DNA reads as TGCGCCAGCAGCGGGGACAGGGGTACTAATGAAAAACTGTTTTTT.

V and J are TRBV6-5 and TRBJ2-3; perhaps TRBD2 as D (5 bases). There are 15 residues in the CDR3. CDR1 is MNHEY and CDR2 is SVGAGI in the germline V gene. V lost 0 bases and J lost 4, with 11 bases in between. CDR3 DNA: TGTGCCAGCAGTTACTCAACGGGGATCCCAGATACGCAGTATTTT. It codes for CASSYSTGIPDTQYF.

This clonotype has a handful of counts. J is TRBJ2-5 and V is TRBV12-3 or TRBV12-4, with TRBD1 matching 10 bases. CDR3 length equals 15 residues. Germline trimming cut 4 bases from V and 5 bases from J; bases unmatched to any gene: 7. CDR3 DNA: TGTGCCAGCAGTTCCTGGACAGGGGGTTCCGAGACCCAGTACTTC. Its translation: CASSSWTGGSETQYF.

The J gene is TRBJ2-1, the V gene TRBV19, with 8 bases fitting TRBD2. This CDR3 is built from 15 residues. CDR1 is LNHDA, CDR2 SQIVND, per germline (reference sequence). With V trimmed by 6 bases and J by 6 bases, 10 bases remained unmatched. CDR3 amino acids: CASSPQRGLSNEQFF. Here the CDR3 DNA reads TGTGCCAGTAGCCCCCAGCGGGGGTTAAGCAATGAGCAGTTCTTC.

This clonotype was seen more than once but under ten times. The chain links TRBV6-6 to TRBJ2-5; D not resolved. Deletions cut 2 bases from V and 5 bases from J, with 6 bases between. The CDR3 is 12 residues long. The germline CDR1 and CDR2 sequences are MNHNY and SVGAGI (reference sequence). The CDR3 DNA reads as TGTGCCAGCAGTTACCGCCTGGAGACCCAGTACTTC. Protein product: CASSYRLETQYF.

This clonotype was recorded many times. V usage is TRBV4-3 and J usage is TRBJ1-4; a weak D match, TRBD1 (5 bases). Trimming removed 4 bases from V and 11 bases from J, with 14 bases in between. The V gene's germline CDR1 is LGHNA and CDR2 YSLEER. The CDR3 is 13 amino acids. Here the CDR3 DNA reads TGCGCCAGCAGCCCCGAGGCCCGGGGGAAACTGTTTTTT. This translates into CASSPEARGKLFF.

This chain uses TRBV7-9 with TRBJ1-3; no firm D call. The CDR3 is 16 amino acids. Germline values: CDR1 SEHNR, CDR2 FQNEAQ (reference sequence). The V gene lost 2 bases and the J gene lost 1 base, with 12 bases spanning the gap. CDR3 coding DNA: TGTGCCAGCAGCTTACTGTGGGCAGGATCTGGAAACACCATATATTTT. Its translation: CASSLLWAGSGNTIYF.

The rearrangement links TRBV20-1 to TRBJ2-3; perhaps D is TRBD1 or TRBD2 (5 bases each). CDR3 length: 16 amino acids. V was shortened by 3 bases and J by 0 bases, with 16 bases between the two germline ends. CDR1 DFQATT and CDR2 SNEGSKA come from the germline V gene (reference sequence). The CDR3 is CSASPPGTPSTDTQYF. CDR3 nucleotides: TGCAGTGCTAGTCCCCCCGGGACGCCGAGCACAGATACGCAGTATTTT.

Only a few counts were recorded for this clonotype. The chain is built from TRBV10-3 and TRBJ2-5; D may be TRBD1 (5 bases). The CDR3 is 15 amino acids. Germline CDR1 ENHRY, CDR2 SYGVKD. Trimming shortened V by 4 bases and J by 2 bases, and 14 bases separated the two germline ends. The DNA for the CDR3 is TGTGCCATCAGTGGCCAAGAGACAGCACAAGAGACCCAGTACTTC. This translates into CAISGQETAQETQYF.

This clonotype was counted between two and nine times. This chain joins TRBV20-1 and TRBJ2-4; D not certain. Germline values: CDR1 DFQATT, CDR2 SNEGSKA (reference sequence). The CDR3 length is 14 residues. The V gene lost 1 base and the J gene lost 8 bases, with 15 bases spanning the gap. In DNA form, the CDR3 reads TGCAGTGCTAGAGCGTCTGGACCCTTGGACATTCAGTACTTC. It specifies CSARASGPLDIQYF.

This clonotype was seen more than once but under ten times. This chain uses TRBV5-1 with TRBJ1-4; no clear D. The CDR3 consists of 15 residues. The germline V gene has CDR1 SGHRS and CDR2 YFSETQ. V was clipped by 4 bases and J by 4 bases, with 14 bases between them. CDR3 nucleotides: TGCGCCAGCAGCCCTCGCCGAGCCAATAATGAAAAACTGTTTTTT. It is translated as CASSPRRANNEKLFF.

The V call is TRBV4-1, the J call TRBJ2-2; D is unclear. The germline V gene encodes CDR1 MGHRA and CDR2 YSYEKL. Trimming removed 0 bases from V and 6 bases from J, with 11 bases in between. This CDR3 comprises 15 residues. CDR3 nucleotides: TGCGCCAGCAGCCAAGAACCCCCCGGGTCCGGGGAGCTGTTTTTT. As protein: CASSQEPPGSGELFF.

V gene TRBV6-6 combines with J gene TRBJ1-2; possible D gene TRBD1, 6 bases. The CDR3 is 18 residues long. CDR1 and CDR2 from the germline V gene are MNHNY and SVGAGI (reference sequence). V lost 2 bases and J 4 bases, leaving 23 bases between the germline ends. The CDR3 loop is CASSYPPTFSQGIYGYTF. The CDR3 nucleotides are TGTGCCAGCAGTTACCCCCCTACCTTTTCACAGGGAATCTATGGCTACACCTTC.

This chain connects TRBV7-9 to TRBJ2-7; no firm D call. The CDR3 contains 12 residues. In germline, CDR1 is SEHNR, CDR2 FQNEAQ (reference sequence). V lost 5 bases to trimming and J lost 3 bases, with 8 bases between them. As DNA, the CDR3 is TGTGCCAGCAGCCCCTTGGACTACGAGCAGTACTTC. Amino acids: CASSPLDYEQYF.

This clonotype was found once. V gene TRBV7-6 combines with J gene TRBJ2-4; D ambiguous. Germline loops: CDR1 SGHVS, CDR2 FNYEAQ. The germline V and J ends were trimmed by 3 bases and 2 bases, with 17 bases remaining between them. The CDR3 runs 17 residues. The CDR3, as DNA: TGTGCCAGCAGCTTCAACCCCCCGAGTTCTTCCAAAAACATTCAGTACTTC. Its translation: CASSFNPPSSSKNIQYF.

This clonotype was recorded a few times. The chain combines TRBV6-2 or TRBV6-3 with TRBJ2-1; TRBD2 matches at 14 bases. The CDR3 is 19 residues long. V shed 2 bases and J 1 base; nucleotides not matched to a gene: 7. Germline loops: CDR1 MNHEY, CDR2 SVGEGT. The CDR3 loop reads CASSYQTSGGAWSYNEQFF. DNA of the CDR3: TGTGCCAGCAGTTACCAGACTAGCGGGGGGGCATGGTCCTACAATGAGCAGTTCTTC.

In this sample, this clonotype turned up a few times. This chain connects TRBV4-3 to TRBJ2-2, with TRBD1 as a possible D gene (6 bases). The V gene lost 5 bases and the J gene lost 3 bases, with 19 bases spanning the gap. Per germline, CDR1 LGHNA and CDR2 YSLEER. This CDR3 has 17 residues. This CDR3 reads CASSKEPPGHYTGELFF. The DNA for the CDR3 is TGCGCCAGCAGCAAGGAACCTCCGGGACATTACACCGGGGAGCTGTTTTTT.

The table lists this clonotype with a count of one. This sequence joins TRBV5-1 and TRBJ1-2; TRBD1 aligns across 8 bases. Germline-derived CDR1 and CDR2 are SGHRS and YFSETQ. The CDR3 length is 12 residues. The V gene end was trimmed by 3 bases and the J gene end by 6 bases; junction bases not matched to a gene: 1. CDR3 in amino acids: CASSSTGDGYTF. CDR3 bases: TGCGCCAGCAGCTCGACAGGGGATGGCTACACCTTC.

The chain couples TRBV6-2 or TRBV6-3 to TRBJ2-4, with D hard to call. Germline CDR1 and CDR2: MNHEY and SVGEGT. Trimming stripped 2 bases from V and 8 bases from J, with 16 bases between. The CDR3 consists of 15 residues. CDR3 sequence (DNA): TGTGCCAGCAGTTACAAAGGCTTTTCCGTGGACATTCAGTACTTC. This gives the protein CASSYKGFSVDIQYF.

The chain has TRBV7-2 and TRBJ1-5; D not resolved. Trimming pared 1 base from V and 7 bases from J, leaving 5 bases between. Germline CDR1 is SGHTA and CDR2 is FQGNSA. This CDR3 has 12 residues. Here the CDR3 reads CASSLDDQPQHF. DNA of the CDR3: TGTGCCAGCAGCTTAGACGACCAGCCCCAGCATTTT.

This clonotype has a handful of counts. Here the CDR3 reads CASSYLPGQFYEQYF. CDR3 in DNA: TGCGCCAGCAGCTATCTACCGGGACAGTTCTACGAGCAGTACTTC. The gene calls are TRBV5-1 and TRBJ2-7; 7 nucleotides line up with TRBD1. With V trimmed by 3 bases and J by 3 bases, 9 bases remained unmatched. Germline V lookup: CDR1 SGHRS, CDR2 YFSETQ. This CDR3 contains 15 residues.

The J gene is TRBJ1-5, the V gene TRBV20-1, with a weak D call TRBD1 (5 bases). Germline-derived CDR1 and CDR2 are DFQATT and SNEGSKA (reference sequence). The V end was cut by 3 bases, the J end by 3 bases, with 21 bases between. This CDR3 comprises 17 residues. This CDR3 reads CSARPGWGSGFNQPQHF. The CDR3, as DNA: TGCAGTGCTAGGCCGGGCTGGGGGAGCGGATTCAATCAGCCCCAGCATTTT.

This clonotype was counted only a few times. The genes are TRBV20-1 and TRBJ2-4; D not certain. CDR3 length: 14 residues. CDR1 DFQATT and CDR2 SNEGSKA come from the germline V gene (reference sequence). Trimming removed 2 bases at V and 6 bases at J, with 14 bases between. The chain's CDR3 is CSARMDQTLNIQYF. CDR3 sequence (DNA): TGCAGTGCTAGAATGGACCAGACCTTAAACATTCAGTACTTC.

This clonotype was seen ten or more times. This chain links TRBV29-1 with TRBJ1-1; 7 nucleotides align to TRBD1. The V segment lost 6 bases and the J segment 4 bases; nucleotides outside the gene matches: 11. CDR1 is SQVTM, CDR2 ANQGSEA, per germline. This CDR3 is 14 amino acids long. Here the CDR3 DNA reads TGCAGCGTCCTAGAGGGGGCGCTTAGCACTGAAGCTTTCTTT. This translates into CSVLEGALSTEAFF.

This clonotype was observed many times. The chain is built from TRBV5-6 and TRBJ2-2; 7 bases align to TRBD2. The CDR3 length is 16 residues. Germline V gene sequence: CDR1 SGHDT, CDR2 YYEEEE. Germline trimming cut 0 bases from V and 5 bases from J; bases unmatched to any gene: 7. CDR3 DNA: TGTGCCAGCAGCTTGGAGCGACGGGGGGTTACCGGGGAGCTGTTTTTT. This codes for CASSLERRGVTGELFF.

Only a few counts were recorded for this clonotype. The rearrangement uses TRBV7-9 and TRBJ2-2, with D unresolved. Germline lookup yields CDR1 SEHNR and CDR2 FQNEAQ (reference sequence). The CDR3 has 16 residues. With 7 bases removed from V and 5 bases from J, the gap between germline ends came to 20 bases. For the CDR3, the DNA is TGTGCCAGCACCCCCCACGGACGGGTAAAGACCGGGGAGCTGTTTTTT. Translation gives CASTPHGRVKTGELFF. Full variable domain (rest looked up from reference TRBV7-9 and TRBJ2-2): DTGVSQNPRHKITKRGQNVTFRCDPISEHNRLYWYRQTLGQGPEFLTYFQNEAQLEKSRLLSDRFSAERPKGSFSTLEIQRTEQGDSAMYLCASTPHGRVKTGELFFGEGSRLTVL.

This clonotype occurred a few times. The chain employs TRBV7-8 and TRBJ2-3, with D perhaps matching TRBD1 or TRBD2 (6 bases each). V shed 5 bases and J shed 6 bases, with 24 bases lying between them. Germline V gene lookup returns CDR1 SGHVS and CDR2 FQNEAQ. The CDR3 has 17 amino acids. The CDR3 bases are TGTGCCAGCAGCCCGATCTTGGGGGCGGGGAACCCTGATACGCAGTATTTT. Its translation: CASSPILGAGNPDTQYF.

There are a few counts of this clonotype. The junction departs from germline at one end; a sequencing error may be responsible. The rearrangement links TRBV12-3 or TRBV12-4 to TRBJ2-4; 11 nucleotides match TRBD1. The CDR3 runs 12 residues. CDR3 in DNA: TGTGCCAGCAGTTTAGCGGACAGGGGGCGTAACTTC. The encoded protein is CASSLADRGRNF.

This clonotype turned up a few times. The chain has TRBV20-1 and TRBJ2-3, with D possibly matching TRBD2 (7 bases). CDR3 size: 13 residues. Germline V gene data show CDR1 as DFQATT and CDR2 as SNEGSKA (reference sequence). V lost 3 bases to trimming and J lost 2 bases, with 9 bases between them. CDR3 amino acids: CSASAGATDTQYF. Written as DNA, the CDR3 is TGCAGTGCTAGCGCGGGGGCCACAGATACGCAGTATTTT.

This clonotype was counted only a few times. The chain uses TRBV7-2 and TRBJ2-7, with 9 bases lining up with TRBD2. Trimming removed 4 bases from V and 4 bases from J; junction bases left unmatched: 8. The CDR3 length is 15 residues. CDR1 and CDR2 (germline): SGHTA, FQGNSA. The chain's CDR3 is CASSSRASGAYEQYV. In DNA form, the CDR3 reads TGTGCCAGCAGCTCAAGGGCTAGCGGGGCTTACGAGCAGTACGTC.